This TCR beta chain originates from a study of shared clonotypes between healthy human individuals (TCRdb year 2020). About the study as a whole: Two women and a few men aged 18 to 49 years were included in the cohort. Per donor, three plates each were used for CD4 naive and CD4 memory, two for CD8 naive, and one for CD8 memory. The study deeply sequenced blood TCR repertoires of five healthy adults to estimate repertoire size and the extent of clonotype sharing between individuals. Per donor, leukapheresis produced somewhere between about 0.9 and 9.5 billion PBMCs. Libraries were prepared and TCR repertoires were sequenced by different laboratories using diverse techniques, in order to increase sequencing depth and limit assay-specific biases. General study outcomes and caveats: Sampling was restricted to blood, and TCR repertoires in tissues likely differ from the TCR repertoires found in blood. Compared with non-shared clonotypes, clonotypes shared by all four sorted-subset donors had higher generation probabilities. The genetic and exposure-history diversity represented was limited by the small number of donors. Estimated clonotype richness was generally larger for naive than for memory subsets. Based on pairwise subsampling, the degree of clonotype sharing among donors was expected to be affected by sequencing depth. Rarefaction of sorted-subset datasets indicated incomplete sequencing despite the large sequencing depth. About 5% of naive CD4, more than 3% of naive CD8, approximately 2% of memory CD4, and 0.35% to 0.5% of memory CD8 clonotypes were shared across several donors.

This clone came up once. The clone's antigen remains unknown. The input lacks base qualities; no much larger clone sits a single base away. The donors were healthy, HIV-negative adults who had no recently reported acute infections or vaccinations. Only Caucasian adults living in Nashville, Tennessee, USA were represented among the donors. CD4+ T cells were enriched by magnetic negative selection, after which naive cells were positively selected on CD45RA and the negative fraction was taken as the memory subset. After blood collection by leukapheresis, PBMCs were isolated using Ficoll-Histopaque density gradient centrifugation and then cryopreserved in the vapor phase of liquid nitrogen. Purity and quantity of every magnetically sorted T cell population were checked by analytical flow cytometry. Genomic DNA was isolated from every sorted fraction and measured by UV absorbance on a Nanodrop 2000c. The CDR1 and CDR2 encoded by the germline V gene are SGHRS and YFSETQ. From the cysteine through the phenylalanine, the CDR3 covers 16 amino acids. Only the CDR3 part of the read is kept: 48 bases, read in frame from the first base. Deletion took 4 bases off V and 5 bases off J, with a span of 22 bases between the germline ends.

Using the deep immunoSEQ assay, multiplex PCR amplified TCR CDR3 regions from genomic DNA. Extracted genomic DNA from each cell subset was distributed evenly across all wells of several immunoSEQ 96-well plates, and each plate was treated as a replicate. For sorted subsets, each replicate PCR was loaded with roughly 190 ng genomic DNA, equivalent to about 33,000 T cell genomes. Purified libraries were quantified with a Qubit 3.0 fluorometer, sized on a Bioanalyzer 2100, and re-quantified with the KAPA Library Quantification kit. Each immunoSEQ 96-well plate was sequenced on its own single-read 150-cycle Illumina NextSeq 550 flow cell. The authors' pipeline ran thus. Because the immunoSEQ output included only junctional sequences and no quality scores, the filtering could not be the same as the filtering used for full-length reads. Sequences were annotated with PyIR, a Python wrapper for IgBLAST v1.9, and V/J genes and CDR3 were assigned using IMGT germline references. Any read was removed if the V/J assignment was weak (E-value above 1e-6), the CDR3 was missing, or the read contained stop codons, out-of-frame junctions, or ambiguous translated residues. A V3J clonotype was defined by an identical inferred V gene, J gene, and CDR3 amino acid sequence. To compute the percentage overlap between repertoires, the number of shared unique clonotypes was divided by the size of the smaller repertoire. Richness of each repertoire was evaluated using RTK rarefaction, the Chao1 estimator, and Recon v2.1 estimates of unobserved clonotypes. Generation probabilities for all TCRbeta clonotypes obtained by the gDNA method from a handful of donors were computed using OLGA. TCRdb re-hosts the immuneACCESS table, in-frame sequences only. Its copies lack some clones; in the studies checked, an unresolved V gene accounts for under half of them, and the cause for the rest is not known. The V and J calls and clone size come from that table; D and trimming were worked out from the DNA. This sample lists 1,400,000 or so clones; approximately 98.5% were detected once. The ten top clones hold 0.36% of the sample.

The chain is encoded by TRBV5-1 joined to TRBJ2-7; the D gene cannot be named for sure. Input material: naive CD4+ T cells sorted from blood. Per the publication, the cell subset or site label means: CD45RA+ positively selected. This TCR came from a young man in good health. The DNA sequence follows: TGCGCCAGCAGCGTAGCCGGGCCCCCCTCCCGGAACGAGCAGTACTTC. This is translated as CASSVAGPPSRNEQYF.